A single sample gave rise to the 26 T cell receptor beta chains below, sequenced in a study of blood T cell repertoires in COVID-19. Only in-frame clones appear in the TCRdb table, and some are missing; sequencing was by immunoSEQ multiplex PCR. The sample records 150,000 to 200,000 clones, 65% to 85% being singletons. The sample consisted of PBMCs or T cells enriched from blood (not recorded which). Source of these receptors: an older man who had been exposed to COVID-19.

The rearrangement uses TRBV19 and TRBJ1-6; D remains ambiguous. This CDR3 has 12 amino acids. Germline lookup yields CDR1 LNHDA and CDR2 SQIVND (reference sequence). V shed 8 bases and J shed 7 bases, with 9 bases lying between them. The CDR3 sequence: CASAARNSPLHF. The CDR3 region has the DNA TGTGCCAGTGCCGCACGGAATTCACCCCTCCACTTT.

The V call is TRBV15, the J call TRBJ1-4; D may be TRBD1 (6 bases). The V end was cut by 8 bases, the J end by 8 bases, with 12 bases between. The CDR3 loop spans 12 amino acids. CDR1 is LNHNV, CDR2 YYDKDF, per germline (reference sequence). The CDR3 here is CATATGQEKLFF. In DNA, the CDR3 is TGTGCCACCGCGACAGGCCAGGAAAAACTGTTTTTT.

The V and J genes are TRBV6-6 and TRBJ2-3; 8 nucleotides match TRBD1. CDR3 size: 16 residues. Germline V lookup: CDR1 MNHNY, CDR2 SVGAGI (reference sequence). V shed 6 bases, J shed 5 bases, and the junction held 13 bases outside the gene matches. CDR3 nucleotides: TGTGCCAGCAGGTCCCAGGGGGCCGGGTATCGAGATACGCAGTATTTT. It specifies CASRSQGAGYRDTQYF.

The chain recombines TRBV28 with TRBJ2-7; TRBD2 matches at 8 bases. The V gene's germline CDR1 is MDHEN and CDR2 SYDVKM. J was trimmed by 1 base and V by 6 bases; bases with no gene match: 5. The CDR3 is 14 residues long. The CDR3 sequence is CASSGTSESYEQYF. The CDR3, as DNA: TGTGCCAGCAGCGGGACTAGTGAATCCTACGAGCAGTACTTC.

The V gene is TRBV19, the J gene TRBJ1-4; 9 bases map to TRBD1. This CDR3 is built from 16 residues. J lost 8 bases, V lost 6 bases, and 13 bases had no gene match. Germline CDR1 and CDR2: LNHDA and SQIVND (reference sequence). DNA of the CDR3: TGTGCCAGTAGGCGGGATTGGGGACAGGGTGAAGAAAAACTGTTTTTT. This gives the protein CASRRDWGQGEEKLFF.

The chain is built from TRBV19 and TRBJ2-1; 7 bases match TRBD2. The germline CDR1 and CDR2 sequences are LNHDA and SQIVND (reference sequence). The CDR3 covers 13 residues. V was clipped by 5 bases and J by 14 bases; unmatched bases: 12. The chain's CDR3 is CASSVSQRDREFF. The CDR3 nucleotides read TGTGCCAGTAGTGTCTCGCAGCGGGACCGGGAGTTCTTC.

This chain uses TRBV25-1 with TRBJ2-3; 8 positions agree with TRBD2. From germline, CDR1 is MGHDK and CDR2 SYGVNS. The CDR3 is made up of 16 amino acids. The J segment lost 3 bases and the V segment lost 3 bases, leaving 8 bases of the junction unmatched. CDR3 in DNA: TGTGCCAGCAGTGACCCCGGGAGGGATCGTACAGATACGCAGTATTTT. Its protein product is CASSDPGRDRTDTQYF.

V and J are TRBV29-1 and TRBJ1-3; D call uncertain. From germline, CDR1 is SQVTM and CDR2 ANQGSEA. Trimming stripped 7 bases from V and 4 bases from J, with 11 bases between. CDR3 length equals 12 residues. In DNA form, the CDR3 reads TGCAGCGCCACCGACGGGGGAAACACCATATATTTT. It translates to CSATDGGNTIYF.

The genes are TRBV7-2 and TRBJ1-4; 10 bases fit TRBD1. J was trimmed by 7 bases and V by 0 bases; bases with no gene match: 2. Germline V gene data show CDR1 as SGHTA and CDR2 as FQGNSA. There are 15 residues in the CDR3. The CDR3: CASSLARDRGEKLFF. For the CDR3, the DNA is TGTGCCAGCAGCTTAGCGCGGGACAGGGGTGAAAAACTGTTTTTT.

The V gene is TRBV5-1, the J gene TRBJ2-5; 9 bases align to TRBD1. CDR1 is SGHRS, CDR2 YFSETQ, per germline. Trimming took 4 bases from V and 4 from J; bases not matched to a gene: 5. The CDR3 contains 14 residues. CDR3 sequence (DNA): TGCGCCAGCAGCGAGGGGACAGGGCGAGAGACCCAGTACTTC. This sequence encodes CASSEGTGRETQYF.

This clone was seen only once. V gene TRBV19 combines with J gene TRBJ1-2; TRBD1 matches at 9 bases. Unmatched junction bases numbered 4, after V lost 4 bases and J lost 10 bases. The V gene's germline CDR1 is LNHDA and CDR2 SQIVND (reference sequence). The CDR3 totals 12 residues. In DNA, the CDR3 is TGTGCCAGTAGTAGACAGGGGGGGTCCTACACCTTC. This sequence encodes CASSRQGGSYTF. The full variable domain, rest sourced from reference TRBV19 and TRBJ1-2, is DGGITQSPKYLFRKEGQNVTLSCEQNLNHDAMYWYRQDPGQGLRLIYYSQIVNDFQKGDIAEGYSVSREKKESFPLTVTSAQKNPTAFYLCASSRQGGSYTFGSGTRLTVV.

V is TRBV27 and J is TRBJ1-5; TRBD1 matches at 10 bases. V lost 5 bases to trimming and J lost 1 base; unmatched junction nucleotides: 11. CDR3 length equals 18 residues. The germline V gene has CDR1 MNHEY and CDR2 SMNVEV (reference sequence). DNA of the CDR3: TGTGCCAGCAGTGACCGGGACAGGGGCCCTACGAGCAATCAGCCCCAGCATTTT. It translates to CASSDRDRGPTSNQPQHF.

The V call is TRBV4-1, the J call TRBJ2-1; 8 nucleotides align to TRBD2. The CDR3 extends over 19 amino acids. V lost 0 bases to trimming and J lost 0 bases; unmatched junction nucleotides: 10. CDR1 and CDR2 (germline): MGHRA, YSYEKL. The CDR3 loop is CASSQDRAGGRSSYNEQFF. In nucleotides, the CDR3 is TGCGCCAGCAGCCAAGATAGGGCGGGGGGTCGAAGCTCCTACAATGAGCAGTTCTTC.

This clone was counted a few times. The rearrangement uses TRBV6-5 and TRBJ1-6; TRBD1 might be the D (5 bases). The CDR3 spans 16 residues. Germline assignment: CDR1 MNHEY and CDR2 SVGAGI. Deletions cut 0 bases from V and 5 bases from J, with 11 bases between. The chain's CDR3 is CASSYSPDRDNSPLHF. The DNA for the CDR3 is TGTGCCAGCAGTTACTCCCCCGACAGAGATAATTCACCCCTCCACTTT.

This clone was counted at least ten times. The rearrangement links TRBV19 to TRBJ1-5; TRBD1 might be the D (6 bases). The CDR3 has 15 residues. V was clipped by 8 bases and J by 0 bases, with 14 bases between them. Germline V gene sequence: CDR1 LNHDA, CDR2 SQIVND (reference sequence). The CDR3 DNA sequence: TGTGCCAGTGGAGGACAGCCCTATAGCAATCAGCCCCAGCATTTT. Its protein product is CASGGQPYSNQPQHF.

This rearrangement joins TRBV9 to TRBJ1-6; 10 nucleotides match TRBD1. The germline gives CDR1 SGDLS, CDR2 YYNGEE. V lost 5 bases and J lost 5; bases outside the gene matches: 1. This CDR3 comprises 14 residues. CDR3: CASSGTGDNSPLHF. CDR3 in DNA: TGTGCCAGCAGTGGGACAGGGGATAATTCACCCCTCCACTTT.

This clone was observed once. The V call is TRBV21-1, the J call TRBJ1-6; the DNA was not used to check the table's D call, TRBD1. TRBV21-1 is flagged as a pseudogene. This CDR3 is 15 amino acids long. DNA of the CDR3: TGTGCCAGCAGCAAACGTCAGGGGTATAATTCACCCCTCCACTTT. This gives the protein CASSKRQGYNSPLHF.

The chain carries TRBV19 and TRBJ1-1; 7 bases align to TRBD1. The CDR3 length is 14 residues. Losses at the gene ends were 7 bases for V and 6 bases for J; bases not matched to a gene: 11. Per germline, CDR1 LNHDA and CDR2 SQIVND (reference sequence). CDR3 bases: TGTGCCAGTACCGCCGGGACAGACAGCCCTGAAGCTTTCTTT. Translation gives CASTAGTDSPEAFF.

The V gene is TRBV27, the J gene TRBJ2-4; 15 nucleotides line up with TRBD2. The germline CDR1 and CDR2 sequences are MNHEY and SMNVEV (reference sequence). The CDR3 is made up of 17 amino acids. Trimming cost V 6 bases and J 1 base; bases outside gene matches: 4. This CDR3 reads CASSGLAGGPAKNIQYF. CDR3 bases: TGTGCCAGCAGCGGACTAGCGGGAGGGCCGGCCAAAAACATTCAGTACTTC.

The chain employs TRBV28 and TRBJ1-2; D uncertain. V was cut by 7 bases and J by 2 bases, with 8 bases left in between. This CDR3 contains 12 residues. Germline CDR1 reads MDHEN; CDR2 reads SYDVKM. The CDR3 region is CASNQINYGYTF. The CDR3 DNA reads TGTGCCAGCAACCAGATAAACTATGGCTACACCTTC.

V gene TRBV6-5 combines with J gene TRBJ1-5, with a weak D call TRBD1 (5 bases). The CDR3 is 13 amino acids. The germline gives CDR1 MNHEY, CDR2 SVGAGI. Trimming stripped 6 bases from V and 3 bases from J, with 9 bases between. The CDR3 nucleotides read TGTGCCAGCAGAAGCAGGGCCAATCAGCCCCAGCATTTT. Translation: CASRSRANQPQHF.

The chain combines TRBV9 with TRBJ2-3, with 8 bases identical to TRBD2. V gave up 4 bases and J gave up 5 bases; unmatched junction bases: 15. Germline CDR1 reads SGDLS; CDR2 reads YYNGEE. CDR3 length equals 17 residues. Written as DNA, the CDR3 is TGTGCCAGCAGCCCCACCTCCAACGGGGGGGCTTTAGATACGCAGTATTTT. Its translation: CASSPTSNGGALDTQYF.

This clone was observed a handful of times. The V call is TRBV6-4, the J call TRBJ2-2, with D possibly matching TRBD1 (6 bases). The germline gives CDR1 MRHNA, CDR2 SNTAGT. This CDR3 is built from 14 residues. V gave up 5 bases and J gave up 5 bases, with 12 bases separating them. CDR3 sequence (DNA): TGTGCCAGCAGTCAACAGGGTGGGACCGGGGAGCTGTTTTTT. It yields the protein CASSQQGGTGELFF.

This clone turned up a few times. The chain carries TRBV4-1 and TRBJ1-2; tentative D call: TRBD1 (5 bases). V gave up 4 bases and J gave up 4 bases, with 19 bases separating them. Germline-derived CDR1 and CDR2 are MGHRA and YSYEKL. The CDR3 covers 16 residues. The CDR3 here is CASSPPGRALAYGYTF. The CDR3 DNA sequence: TGCGCCAGCAGCCCTCCGGGCAGGGCCCTTGCCTATGGCTACACCTTC.

This clone showed up just a few times. V and J are TRBV29-1 and TRBJ1-2; perhaps TRBD1 as D (5 bases). Trimming stripped 5 bases from V and 4 bases from J, with 14 bases between. Germline V gives CDR1 SQVTM, CDR2 ANQGSEA. The CDR3 is 13 residues long. CDR3 in DNA: TGCAGCGTTACGGGGGGTCAGGGCTATGGCTACACCTTC. It translates to CSVTGGQGYGYTF.

This chain links TRBV27 with TRBJ2-1; a weak D match, TRBD2 (5 bases). The CDR3 totals 15 residues. With 5 bases removed from V and 0 bases from J, the gap between germline ends came to 11 bases. Germline V gene lookup returns CDR1 MNHEY and CDR2 SMNVEV (reference sequence). The CDR3 reads CASSPSGSSYNEQFF. The CDR3 DNA is TGTGCCAGCAGTCCCTCGGGGAGCTCCTACAATGAGCAGTTCTTC.